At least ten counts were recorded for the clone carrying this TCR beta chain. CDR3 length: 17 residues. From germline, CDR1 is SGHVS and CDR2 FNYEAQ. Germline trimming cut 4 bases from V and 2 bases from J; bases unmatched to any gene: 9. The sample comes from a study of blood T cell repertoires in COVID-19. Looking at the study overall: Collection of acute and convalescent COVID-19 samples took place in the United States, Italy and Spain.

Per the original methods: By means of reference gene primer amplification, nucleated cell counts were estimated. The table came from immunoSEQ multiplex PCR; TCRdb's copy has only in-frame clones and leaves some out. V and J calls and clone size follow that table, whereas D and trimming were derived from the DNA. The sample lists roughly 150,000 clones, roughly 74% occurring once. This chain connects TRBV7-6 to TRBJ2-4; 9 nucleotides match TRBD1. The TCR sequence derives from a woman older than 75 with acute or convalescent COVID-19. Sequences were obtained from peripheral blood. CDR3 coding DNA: TGTGCCAGCAGCTCGGGCGGGGGACAGGGAACCAAAAACATTCAGTACTTC. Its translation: CASSSGGGQGTKNIQYF. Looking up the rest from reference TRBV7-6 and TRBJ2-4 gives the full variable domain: GAGVSQSPRYKVTKRGQDVALRCDPISGHVSLYWYRQALGQGPEFLTYFNYEAQQDKSGLPNDRFSAERPEGSISTLTIQRTEQRDSAMYRCASSSGGGQGTKNIQYFGAGTRLSVL.